This TCR beta chain was sequenced during a study of TIL therapy for anti-PD-1-resistant metastatic lung cancer. Study-wide context: Progressing patients received lymphodepletion, expanded TIL infusion and IL-2. By whole-exome sequencing, median non-synonymous tumor mutation burden was over 1.2 mutations per megabase. Tumors had a median PD-L1 proportion score of approximately 6.4%.

The libraries were made with immunoSEQ v3. The method was immunoSEQ multiplex PCR; TCRdb's version includes in-frame clones alone and lacks a portion of them. The sample lists 36,000 or so clones; around 67% were seen once. The sample's time point: pre-treatment sample, taken before nivolumab and TIL therapy. Stage 4 NSCLC adults joined between 2017 and January 2020. The CDR3 covers 13 residues. Germline CDR1 and CDR2: SNHLY and FYNNEI. Trimming shortened V by 2 bases and J by 5 bases, and 10 bases separated the two germline ends. This specimen consisted of blood, obtained at baseline. The origin of this receptor is a person aged 30 to 80 with non-small cell lung cancer. J is TRBJ2-7 and V is TRBV2; tentatively, D is TRBD1 (5 bases). In DNA form, the CDR3 reads TGTGCCAGCAGTGAACCTGACAGTAACGAGCAGTACTTC. This encodes CASSEPDSNEQYF. The complete variable domain, with remaining parts taken from reference TRBV2 and TRBJ2-7, reads EPEVTQTPSHQVTQMGQEVILRCVPISNHLYFYWYRQILGQKVEFLVSFYNNEISEKSEIFDDQFSVERPDGSNFTLKIRSTKLEDSAMYFCASSEPDSNEQYFGPGTRLTVT.